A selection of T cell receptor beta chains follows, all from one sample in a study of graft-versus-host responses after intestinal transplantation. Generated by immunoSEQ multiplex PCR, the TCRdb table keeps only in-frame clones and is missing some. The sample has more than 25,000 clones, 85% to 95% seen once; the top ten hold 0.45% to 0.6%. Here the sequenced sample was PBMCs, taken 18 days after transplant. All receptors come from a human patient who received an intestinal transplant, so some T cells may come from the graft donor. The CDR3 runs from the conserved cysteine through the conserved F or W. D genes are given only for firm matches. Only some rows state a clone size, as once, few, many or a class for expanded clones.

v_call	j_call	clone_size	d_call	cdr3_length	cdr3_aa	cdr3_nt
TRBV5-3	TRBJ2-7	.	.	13	CARSPNTGHTVYF	TGTGCCAGAAGCCCGAATACAGGGCACACGGTGTACTTC
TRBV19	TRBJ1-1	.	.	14	CASSIGGGYAEAFF	TGTGCCAGTAGTATCGGCGGGGGGTACGCTGAAGCTTTCTTT
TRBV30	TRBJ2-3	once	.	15	CAWSVVDLGTDTQYF	TGTGCCTGGAGTGTAGTAGATTTGGGAACAGATACGCAGTATTTT
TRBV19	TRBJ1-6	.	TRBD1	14	CASKGDRSNSPLHF	TGTGCCAGTAAGGGGGACAGGTCCAATTCACCCCTCCACTTT
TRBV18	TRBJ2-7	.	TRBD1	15	CASSKSRDRVEEQYF	TGTGCCAGCTCAAAATCCCGGGACAGGGTCGAAGAGCAGTACTTC
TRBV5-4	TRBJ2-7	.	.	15	CASSLAGTLSYEQYF	TGTGCCAGCAGCTTGGCAGGGACTTTATCCTACGAGCAGTACTTC
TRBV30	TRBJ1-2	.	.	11	CACMTVGRYTF	TGTGCCTGCATGACAGTGGGGCGCTACACCTTC
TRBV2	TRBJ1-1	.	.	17	CASSEAWPAFKNTEAFF	TGTGCCAGCAGTGAAGCCTGGCCAGCCTTTAAGAACACTGAAGCTTTCTTT
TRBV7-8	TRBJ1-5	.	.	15	CASSQGRHHNQPQHF	TGTGCCAGCAGCCAGGGACGCCACCACAATCAGCCCCAGCATTTT
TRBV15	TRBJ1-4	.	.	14	CATSTDGQNEKLFF	TGTGCCACCAGCACGGACGGCCAGAATGAAAAACTGTTTTTT
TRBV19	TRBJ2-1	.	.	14	CASSPSSSYNEQFF	TGTGCCAGTAGTCCATCGAGCTCCTACAATGAGCAGTTCTTC
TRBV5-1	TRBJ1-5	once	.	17	CASSLGYLGDSNQPQHF	TGCGCCAGCAGCTTGGGATACTTGGGGGATAGCAATCAGCCCCAGCATTTT
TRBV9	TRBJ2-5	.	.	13	CASSSEPQGDQYF	TGTGCCAGCAGCTCTGAACCCCAGGGTGACCAGTACTTC
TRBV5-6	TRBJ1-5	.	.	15	CASSLVAASNQPQHF	TGTGCCAGCAGCTTGGTGGCAGCTAGCAATCAGCCCCAGCATTTT
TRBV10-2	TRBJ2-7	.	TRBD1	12	CATLDRVYEQYF	TGCGCCACTCTGGACAGGGTCTACGAGCAGTACTTC
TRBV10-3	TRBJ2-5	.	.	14	CAISTGTGGETQYF	TGTGCCATCAGTACAGGAACCGGTGGGGAGACCCAGTACTTC
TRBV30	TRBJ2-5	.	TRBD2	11	CAWRKTSGGDF	TGTGCCTGGAGAAAAACTAGCGGTGGTGACTTC
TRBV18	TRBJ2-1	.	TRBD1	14	CASSRDRGPNEQFF	TGTGCCAGCTCACGAGACAGGGGGCCCAATGAGCAGTTCTTC
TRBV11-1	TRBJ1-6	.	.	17	CASSRASQGGGSLPLHF	TGTGCCAGCAGCCGGGCAAGTCAGGGCGGAGGATCTTTACCCCTCCACTTT
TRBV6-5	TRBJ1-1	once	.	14	CASSPSGELTEAFF	TGTGCCAGCAGCCCCAGTGGGGAATTAACTGAAGCTTTCTTT
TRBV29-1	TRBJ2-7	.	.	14	CSVEVKAARYEQYF	TGCAGCGTTGAAGTCAAGGCGGCCAGGTACGAGCAGTACTTC
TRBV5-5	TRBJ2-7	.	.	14	CASGPPGPVGEQYF	TGTGCCAGCGGCCCGCCCGGACCCGTCGGGGAGCAGTACTTC
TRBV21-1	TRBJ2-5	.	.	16	CASSSPHEGLNETQYF	TGTGCCAGCAGCTCTCCCCATGAGGGGCTAAACGAGACCCAGTACTTC
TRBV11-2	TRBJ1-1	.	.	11	CASSFGGEAFF	TGTGCCAGCAGCTTCGGCGGTGAAGCTTTCTTT
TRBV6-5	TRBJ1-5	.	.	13	CASSEEGWQPQHF	TGTGCCAGCAGTGAAGAGGGGTGGCAGCCCCAGCATTTT
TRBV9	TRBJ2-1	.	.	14	CASNPRDSVNEQFF	TGTGCCAGCAACCCCCGGGACTCCGTGAATGAGCAGTTCTTC
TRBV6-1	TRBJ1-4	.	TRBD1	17	CASSGPRGPATNEKLFF	TGTGCCAGCAGTGGTCCCAGGGGGCCTGCAACTAATGAAAAACTGTTTTTT
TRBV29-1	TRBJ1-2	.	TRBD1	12	CSVTTGGDGYTF	TGCAGCGTCACCACAGGGGGCGACGGCTACACCTTC
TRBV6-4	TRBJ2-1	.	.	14	CASSLEGGPHEQFF	TGTGCCAGCAGTCTTGAGGGGGGGCCGCATGAGCAGTTCTTC
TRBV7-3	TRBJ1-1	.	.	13	CASSPTYGTEAFF	TGTGCCAGCAGCCCCACATATGGCACTGAAGCTTTCTTT